These 11 T cell receptor beta chains were sequenced from one sample in a study of blood T cell repertoires in COVID-19. Generated by immunoSEQ multiplex PCR, the TCRdb table keeps only in-frame clones and is missing some. This sample has about 280,000 clones; approximately 80% occur once, and the top ten carry about 5%. The specimen was PBMCs or T cells enriched from blood (not recorded which). These receptors originate from a man aged 35-49 years who had been exposed to COVID-19.

The rearrangement uses TRBV7-2 and TRBJ1-6, with a possible D match to TRBD1 (6 bases). The CDR3 has 17 amino acids. Germline V lookup: CDR1 SGHTA, CDR2 FQGNSA. Trimming removed 1 base at V and 7 bases at J, with 17 bases between. The CDR3 loop is CASSLVSGTKQNSPLHF. The CDR3 nucleotides are TGTGCCAGCAGCTTAGTTTCCGGGACAAAACAGAATTCACCCCTCCACTTT.

The chain couples TRBV12-3 or TRBV12-4 to TRBJ2-4, with TRBD1 matching 8 bases. The trim removed 7 bases at V and 9 bases at J, leaving 8 bases unmatched. This CDR3 has 13 amino acids. CDR3 amino acids: CASKRGQGGIQYF. The CDR3 DNA follows: TGTGCCAGCAAGCGAGGACAGGGAGGCATTCAGTACTTC.

The chain uses TRBV7-3 and TRBJ1-1; D is uncertain. This CDR3 has 14 residues. Trimming shortened V by 5 bases and J by 4 bases, and 14 bases separated the two germline ends. Germline V CDR1 and CDR2: SGHTA, FQGTGA. This CDR3 reads CASSPVGDGTEAFF. In DNA, the CDR3 is TGTGCCAGCAGCCCGGTGGGCGACGGCACTGAAGCTTTCTTT. The complete variable domain, with remaining parts taken from reference TRBV7-3 and TRBJ1-1, reads GAGVSQTPSNKVTEKGKYVELRCDPISGHTALYWYRQSLGQGPEFLIYFQGTGAADDSGLPNDRFFAVRPEGSVSTLKIQRTERGDSAVYLCASSPVGDGTEAFFGQGTRLTVV.

This chain uses TRBV19 with TRBJ2-3; possibly TRBD1 for D (5 bases). With 9 bases removed from V and 4 bases from J, the gap between germline ends came to 20 bases. Germline assignment: CDR1 LNHDA and CDR2 SQIVND (reference sequence). The CDR3 extends over 15 amino acids. For the CDR3, the DNA is TGTGCCAGCTGCTTCCGGCAGGGTGGCGCAGATACGCAGTATTTT. It codes for CASCFRQGGADTQYF.

The CDR3 is CASSPGTSGPYEQYF. CDR3 nucleotides: TGTGCCAGCAGCCCTGGGACTAGCGGCCCCTACGAGCAGTACTTC. The chain couples TRBV5-6 to TRBJ2-7; TRBD2 aligns across 11 bases. This CDR3 region has 15 residues. Germline trimming cut 4 bases from V and 2 bases from J; bases unmatched to any gene: 5. Germline V gives CDR1 SGHDT, CDR2 YYEEEE.

This clone was seen ten or more times. This rearrangement joins TRBV10-2 to TRBJ1-2; 8 positions match TRBD1. With 3 bases clipped from V and 3 bases from J, the junction kept 3 bases outside the gene matches. The CDR3 covers 14 residues. CDR1 and CDR2 from the germline V gene are WSHSY and SAAADI. This CDR3 reads CASSDLQGDYGYTF. CDR3 DNA sequence: TGCGCCAGCAGTGACTTACAGGGGGACTATGGCTACACCTTC.

This sequence joins TRBV7-9 and TRBJ1-1, with D possibly matching TRBD1 (5 bases). This CDR3 spans 14 amino acids. Deletions cut 5 bases from V and 4 bases from J, with 14 bases between. The germline V gene has CDR1 SEHNR and CDR2 FQNEAQ (reference sequence). The CDR3 here is CASSRGGRATEAFF. The DNA for the CDR3 is TGTGCCAGCAGCCGCGGGGGGAGGGCCACTGAAGCTTTCTTT.

The chain employs TRBV19 and TRBJ2-4; a possible D gene is TRBD2 (5 bases). Germline CDR1 LNHDA, CDR2 SQIVND (reference sequence). The CDR3 consists of 16 residues. Trimming removed 2 bases from V and 1 base from J, with 12 bases in between. The CDR3 DNA is TGTGCCAGTAGTATAATTCGGGGTCGGGCCAAAAACATTCAGTACTTC. This encodes CASSIIRGRAKNIQYF. Drawing the rest from reference TRBV19 and TRBJ2-4, the complete variable domain is DGGITQSPKYLFRKEGQNVTLSCEQNLNHDAMYWYRQDPGQGLRLIYYSQIVNDFQKGDIAEGYSVSREKKESFPLTVTSAQKNPTAFYLCASSIIRGRAKNIQYFGAGTRLSVL.

This chain joins TRBV2 and TRBJ1-3, with a weak D call TRBD1 (6 bases). CDR1 SNHLY and CDR2 FYNNEI come from the germline V gene. The CDR3 is 14 residues long. V was shortened by 4 bases and J by 4 bases, with 11 bases between the two germline ends. CDR3 nucleotides: TGTGCCAGCAGTGCGGACAGCCTGGGAAACACCATATATTTT. Amino acids: CASSADSLGNTIYF.

This chain uses TRBV24-1 with TRBJ2-3; TRBD2 might be the D (6 bases). The V end was cut by 3 bases, the J end by 2 bases, with 17 bases between. The CDR3 loop spans 17 amino acids. Germline CDR1 is KGHDR and CDR2 is SFDVKD. CDR3 sequence: CATSDPMGGGATDTQYF. CDR3 sequence (DNA): TGTGCCACCAGTGATCCGATGGGGGGAGGCGCCACAGATACGCAGTATTTT.

V is TRBV30 and J is TRBJ2-7, with a weak D call TRBD1 (6 bases). V lost 2 bases to trimming and J lost 4 bases, with 18 bases between them. CDR3 size: 15 residues. Germline assignment: CDR1 GTSNPN and CDR2 SVGIG (reference sequence). Written as DNA, the CDR3 is TGTGCCTGGAGTAGGGCGCAGGGGATTAGGTACGAGCAGTACTTC. Its translation: CAWSRAQGIRYEQYF.